These T cell receptor beta chains were read from a single sample in a study of T cell clonotyping in hematopoietic cell transplantation. Data came from immunoSEQ multiplex PCR; TCRdb stores just in-frame clones and leaves some out. In the table there are under 6,000 clones, roughly 94% of which are singletons. Sequenced material: PBMCs, taken 180 days after allogeneic stem cell transplant. The receptors were sampled from a male patient between 55 and 70 years old who had an allogeneic stem cell transplant from a related donor, so the T cells may come from the graft donor. Some clones in this sample may be carry-over from other donors' samples. The CDR3 runs from the conserved cysteine through the conserved F or W. Each record gives: D gene, clone size, J gene, V gene, CDR3 DNA, CDR3 protein. The D gene is left open where the match is weak. Clone size appears in some rows only: once, few, many, or a class for an expanded clone.

>-|-|TRBJ2-3|TRBV9
TGTGCCAGCAGCCCCCCCGGGAGCACAGATACGCAGTATTTT
CASSPPGSTDTQYF
>TRBD1|-|TRBJ1-6|TRBV7-2
TGTGCCAGCACCGGAACAGGGGGCTCTTCACCCCTCCACTTT
CASTGTGGSSPLHF
>-|-|TRBJ1-1|TRBV5-4
TGTGCCAGCAGCTCCTACAGGTACGATGGGAACACTGAAGCTTTCTTT
CASSSYRYDGNTEAFF
>-|-|TRBJ1-2|TRBV6-1
TGTGCCAGCAGTGAAAGGACACTGTATGGCTACACCTTC
CASSERTLYGYTF
>-|-|TRBJ2-7|TRBV7-9
TGTGCCAGCAGCCCTGTACAGGGCTCCTACGAGCAGTACTTC
CASSPVQGSYEQYF
>-|-|TRBJ2-1|TRBV29-1
TGCAGCGTTGAAAGGGAGCCCACATTATACAATGAGCAGTTCTTC
CSVEREPTLYNEQFF
>-|-|TRBJ2-5|TRBV7-9
TGTGCCAGCAGCTTAGGATGGCGGGACCAAGAGACCCAGTACTTC
CASSLGWRDQETQYF
>-|-|TRBJ2-1|TRBV2
TGTGCCGGCAGTGAGAGGCTCTCCAGGAATGAGCAGTTCTTC
CAGSERLSRNEQFF
>TRBD2|-|TRBJ2-7|TRBV5-1
TGCGCCAGCAGCTTGGCGGGGGAGGGCTACGAGCAGTACTTC
CASSLAGEGYEQYF
>TRBD1|-|TRBJ1-5|TRBV7-9
TGTGCCAGCAGCCCCACAGGGGAACATCAGCCCCAGCATTTT
CASSPTGEHQPQHF
>-|-|TRBJ1-1|TRBV30
TGTGCCTGGTTGCAAGGGTACACTGAAGCTTTCTTT
CAWLQGYTEAFF
>-|-|TRBJ2-7|TRBV4-1
TGCGCCAGCAGCCGTCCGGGGGGGACAGGGTTTTACGAGCAGTACTTC
CASSRPGGTGFYEQYF
>TRBD1|-|TRBJ2-7|TRBV6-5
TGTGCCAGCAGCCGGGACAGGGGAACCTACGAGCAGTACTTC
CASSRDRGTYEQYF
>-|-|TRBJ2-2|TRBV7-9
TGTGCCAGCAGCTTAGGCGTAGATCTGGCATCCGGGGAGCTGTTTTTT
CASSLGVDLASGELFF
>-|-|TRBJ1-2|TRBV4-2
TGTGCCAGCAGCCAAGATTGGGGCTACACCTTC
CASSQDWGYTF
>-|-|TRBJ1-5|TRBV30
TGTGCCTGGAGTGTGTCCAGGACAGCTAGCAATCAGCCCCAGCATTTT
CAWSVSRTASNQPQHF
>-|-|TRBJ2-7|TRBV5-6
TGTGCCAGCAGCGGCCGGGCCAGCCAGGGGTACGAGCAGTACTTC
CASSGRASQGYEQYF
>-|-|TRBJ1-1|TRBV5-5
TGTGCCAGCAGCTTGGAAGGGAACACTGAAGCTTTCTTT
CASSLEGNTEAFF
>TRBD1|-|TRBJ1-2|TRBV5-1
TGCGCCAGCAGCGTCCGGGACAGGGGTTATGGCTACACCTTC
CASSVRDRGYGYTF
>-|-|TRBJ1-2|TRBV5-1
TGCGCCAGCAGCCCCGGCCAGCTGGGGGGGGATGGCTACACCTTC
CASSPGQLGGDGYTF
>TRBD1|-|TRBJ2-3|TRBV5-1
TGCGCCAGCAGTCTTCTGGGACAGGCAGGGGATACGCAGTATTTT
CASSLLGQAGDTQYF
>-|-|TRBJ1-1|TRBV12-5
TGTGCTAGTGGTACTTGGGGGGGGTCGGTGAACACTGAAGCTTTCTTT
CASGTWGGSVNTEAFF
>TRBD1|once|TRBJ2-7|TRBV30
TGTGCCTGGAGTCCCGGGGTAGGGACAGGGTTCTACGAGCAGTACTTC
CAWSPGVGTGFYEQYF
>-|-|TRBJ1-5|TRBV19
TGTGCCAGTAAAGAAGTTGGGGGCAATCAGCCCCAGCATTTT
CASKEVGGNQPQHF
>-|once|TRBJ2-1|TRBV6-1
TGTGCCAGCAGTGCCGGCAATGAGCAGTTCTTC
CASSAGNEQFF
>-|-|TRBJ1-1|TRBV6-5
TGTGCCAGCAGTGCTACGCTGTCTGAAGCTTTCTTT
CASSATLSEAFF
>-|once|TRBJ1-4|TRBV7-9
TGTGCCAGCGTAAATCCCCAAGGAAAACTGTTTTTT
CASVNPQGKLFF
>TRBD2|-|TRBJ2-1|TRBV6-5
TGTGCCAGCAGAAGAGGGAGACTAGCGGGGGGGAGGGAGTTCTTC
CASRRGRLAGGREFF
>-|-|TRBJ1-1|TRBV4-1
TGCGCCAGCAGCCAAGGGCGGCAGGGCCCTGAAGCTTTCTTT
CASSQGRQGPEAFF
>-|-|TRBJ2-3|TRBV7-9
TGTGCCAGCAGCCCCCGTCAGGGGGGGCACGGCACAGATACGCAGTATTTT
CASSPRQGGHGTDTQYF
>-|-|TRBJ1-2|TRBV7-9
TGTGCCAGCAGCTTAGGGCGGGCCAGTTACTATGGCTACACCTTC
CASSLGRASYYGYTF
>TRBD2|-|TRBJ2-1|TRBV5-1
TGCGCCAGCAGCTTGGTGGGGGGGTATAATGAGCAGTTCTTC
CASSLVGGYNEQFF
>-|-|TRBJ2-7|TRBV7-6
TGTGCCAGCAGCCCCTGGGGGCCCCTGGACGAGCAGTACTTC
CASSPWGPLDEQYF
>-|-|TRBJ1-2|TRBV29-1
TGCAGCGTTGATCGGGACTATGGCTACACCTTC
CSVDRDYGYTF
>-|-|TRBJ1-2|TRBV9
TGTGCCAGCAGGGCAGGGGTTTATGGCTACACCTTC
CASRAGVYGYTF
>TRBD1|once|TRBJ2-7|TRBV29-1
TGCAGCGTAGGGACAGGGGGCTCGGGGGAGTACTTC
CSVGTGGSGEYF
>TRBD1|-|TRBJ2-2|TRBV6-6
TGTGCCAGCAGCCCGACAGGGGGCAACACCGGGGAGCTGTTTTTT
CASSPTGGNTGELFF
>-|-|TRBJ1-1|TRBV2
TGTGCCAGCAGTGAGTGGGCCCAAATCTCTGAAGCTTTCTTT
CASSEWAQISEAFF
>-|few|TRBJ1-1|TRBV4-3
TGCGCCAGCAGCCAAGATCGCGGGGACGGTCGAGCTTTCTTT
CASSQDRGDGRAFF
>-|-|TRBJ1-2|TRBV5-4
TGTGCCAGCAGCTTCTCTGAGCATGGCTACACCTTC
CASSFSEHGYTF
>-|-|TRBJ2-6|TRBV29-1
TGCAGCGTCCTGGACTCTGGGGCCAACGTCCTGACTTTC
CSVLDSGANVLTF
>-|-|TRBJ1-2|TRBV7-9
TGTGCCAGCAGCAACGGCGGGGCTCACGGGTTTTCCACCTTC
CASSNGGAHGFSTF
>TRBD1|-|TRBJ2-7|TRBV7-6
TGTGCCAGCAGTGACAGGGGCAGATCCTACGAGCAGTACTTC
CASSDRGRSYEQYF
>TRBD1|-|TRBJ1-2|TRBV6-5
TGTGCCAGCACCGAAGGGACAGGGGGCGCGGGGGGCTACACCTTC
CASTEGTGGAGGYTF
>-|-|TRBJ2-5|TRBV2
TGTGCCAGCAGCGGCGGGGTGGAGACCCAGTACTTC
CASSGGVETQYF
>TRBD1|once|TRBJ1-2|TRBV12-5
TGTGCTAGTGGTTCAGGGGGCGGAGGCTACACCTTC
CASGSGGGGYTF
>-|-|TRBJ2-2|TRBV6-5
TGTGCCAGCAGTTACGGCTCCGGGGAGCTGTTTTTT
CASSYGSGELFF
>TRBD1|-|TRBJ1-2|TRBV6-1
TGTGCCAGCAGGGAGACAGGGGACTATGGCTACACCTTC
CASRETGDYGYTF